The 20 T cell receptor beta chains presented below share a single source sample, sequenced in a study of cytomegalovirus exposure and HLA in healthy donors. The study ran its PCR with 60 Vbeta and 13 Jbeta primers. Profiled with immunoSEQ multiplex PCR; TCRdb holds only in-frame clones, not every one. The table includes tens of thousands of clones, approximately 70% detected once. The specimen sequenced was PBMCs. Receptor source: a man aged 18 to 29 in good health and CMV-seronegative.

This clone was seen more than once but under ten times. CDR3 sequence: CASSLWTGGMNTEAFF. In DNA form, the CDR3 reads TGTGCCAGCAGCTTATGGACAGGGGGAATGAACACTGAAGCTTTCTTT. The V call is TRBV5-4, the J call TRBJ1-1, with 10 bases matching TRBD1. Germline CDR1 and CDR2: SGHNT and YYREEE (reference sequence). The CDR3 length is 16 residues. The V and J ends lost 2 bases and 0 bases, in that order; junction bases with no gene match: 4.

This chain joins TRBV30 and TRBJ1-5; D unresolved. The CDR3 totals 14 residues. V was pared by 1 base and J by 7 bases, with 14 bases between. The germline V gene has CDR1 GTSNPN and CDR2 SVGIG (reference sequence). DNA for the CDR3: TGTGCCTGGAGTGGCGGAAAAGGCGGGCAGCCCCAGCATTTT. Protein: CAWSGGKGGQPQHF.

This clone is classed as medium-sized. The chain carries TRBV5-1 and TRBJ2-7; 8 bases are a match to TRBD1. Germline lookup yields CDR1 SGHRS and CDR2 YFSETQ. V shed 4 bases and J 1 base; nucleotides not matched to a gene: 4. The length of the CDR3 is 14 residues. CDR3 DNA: TGCGCCAGCAGCCGGGACAGGTTTTCCTACGAGCAGTACTTC. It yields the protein CASSRDRFSYEQYF.

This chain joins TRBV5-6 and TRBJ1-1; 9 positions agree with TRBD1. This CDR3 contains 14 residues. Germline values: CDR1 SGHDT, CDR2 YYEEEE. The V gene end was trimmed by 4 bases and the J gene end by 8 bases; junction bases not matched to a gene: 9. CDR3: CASSPRDRVSEAFF. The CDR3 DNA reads TGTGCCAGCAGCCCCCGGGACAGGGTCTCCGAAGCTTTCTTT.

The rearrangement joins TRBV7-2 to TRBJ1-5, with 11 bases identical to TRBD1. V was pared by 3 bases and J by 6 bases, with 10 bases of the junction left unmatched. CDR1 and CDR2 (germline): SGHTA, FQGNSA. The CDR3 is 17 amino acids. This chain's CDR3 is CASSLVGGQGASQPQHF. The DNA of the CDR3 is TGTGCCAGCAGCTTGGTTGGAGGACAGGGGGCGAGTCAGCCCCAGCATTTT.

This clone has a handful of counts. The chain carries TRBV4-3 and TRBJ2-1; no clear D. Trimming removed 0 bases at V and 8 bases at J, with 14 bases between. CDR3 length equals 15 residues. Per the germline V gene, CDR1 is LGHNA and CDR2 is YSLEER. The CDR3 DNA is TGCGCCAGCAGCCAAGATCTTACTACTTCCGATGAGCAGTTCTTC. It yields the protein CASSQDLTTSDEQFF.

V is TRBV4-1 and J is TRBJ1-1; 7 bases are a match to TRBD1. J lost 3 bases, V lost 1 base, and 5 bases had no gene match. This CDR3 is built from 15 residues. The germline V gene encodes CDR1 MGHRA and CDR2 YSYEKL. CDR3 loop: CASSQVQTGHTEAFF. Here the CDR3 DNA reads TGCGCCAGCAGCCAAGTCCAGACAGGGCACACTGAAGCTTTCTTT.

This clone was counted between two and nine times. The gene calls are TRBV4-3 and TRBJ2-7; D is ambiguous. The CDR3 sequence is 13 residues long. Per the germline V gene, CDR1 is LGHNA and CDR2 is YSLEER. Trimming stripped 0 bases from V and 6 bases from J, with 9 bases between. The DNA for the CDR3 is TGCGCCAGCAGCCAAGACGCGTTTGGCGAGCAGTACTTC. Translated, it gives CASSQDAFGEQYF.

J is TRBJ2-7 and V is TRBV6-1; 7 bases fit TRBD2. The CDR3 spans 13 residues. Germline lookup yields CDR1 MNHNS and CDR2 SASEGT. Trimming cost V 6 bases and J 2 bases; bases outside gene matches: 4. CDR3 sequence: CASRAGRTYEQYF. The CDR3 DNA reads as TGTGCCAGCAGAGCGGGACGGACCTACGAGCAGTACTTC.

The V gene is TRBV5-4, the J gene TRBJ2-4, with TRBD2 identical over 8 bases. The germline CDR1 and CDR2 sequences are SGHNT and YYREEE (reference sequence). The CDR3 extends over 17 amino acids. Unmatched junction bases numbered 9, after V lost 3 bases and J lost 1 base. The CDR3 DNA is TGTGCCAGCAGCTATGACGGGGGGGGTGAGGCCAAAAACATTCAGTACTTC. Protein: CASSYDGGGEAKNIQYF.

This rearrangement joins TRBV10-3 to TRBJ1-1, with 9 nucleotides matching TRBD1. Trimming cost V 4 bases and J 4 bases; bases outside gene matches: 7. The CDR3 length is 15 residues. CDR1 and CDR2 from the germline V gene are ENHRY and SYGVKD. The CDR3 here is CAISGTGVKGTEAFF. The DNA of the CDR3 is TGTGCCATCAGTGGGACAGGGGTGAAAGGCACTGAAGCTTTCTTT.

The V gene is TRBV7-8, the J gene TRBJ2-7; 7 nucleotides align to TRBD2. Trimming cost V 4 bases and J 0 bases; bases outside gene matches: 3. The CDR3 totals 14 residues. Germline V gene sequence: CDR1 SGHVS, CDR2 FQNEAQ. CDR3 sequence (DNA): TGTGCCAGCAGCTGGGGACTATCCTCCTACGAGCAGTACTTC. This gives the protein CASSWGLSSYEQYF.

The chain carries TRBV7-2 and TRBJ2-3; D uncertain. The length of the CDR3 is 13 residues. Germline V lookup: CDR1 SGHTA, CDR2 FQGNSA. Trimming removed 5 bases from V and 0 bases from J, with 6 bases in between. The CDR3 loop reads CASSPVSTDTQYF. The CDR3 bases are TGTGCCAGCAGCCCGGTCAGCACAGATACGCAGTATTTT.

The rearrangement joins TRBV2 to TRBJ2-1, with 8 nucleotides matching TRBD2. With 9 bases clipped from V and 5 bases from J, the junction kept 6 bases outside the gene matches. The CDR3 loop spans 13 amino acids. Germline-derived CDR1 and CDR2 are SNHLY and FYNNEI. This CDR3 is CARAGAPNNEQFF. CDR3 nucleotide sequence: TGTGCCAGAGCGGGAGCCCCCAACAATGAGCAGTTCTTC.

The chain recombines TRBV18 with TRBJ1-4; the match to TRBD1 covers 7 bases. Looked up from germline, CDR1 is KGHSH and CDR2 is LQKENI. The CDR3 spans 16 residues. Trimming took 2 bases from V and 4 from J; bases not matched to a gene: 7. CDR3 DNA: TGTGCCAGCTCACCAAGAAAAGGGGGCGATAATGAAAAACTGTTTTTT. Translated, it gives CASSPRKGGDNEKLFF.

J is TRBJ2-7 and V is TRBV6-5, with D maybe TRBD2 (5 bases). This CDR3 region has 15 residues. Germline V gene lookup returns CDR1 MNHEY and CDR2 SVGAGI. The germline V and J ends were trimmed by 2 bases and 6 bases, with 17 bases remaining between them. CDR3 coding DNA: TGTGCCAGCAGTTACACTGGACTCCCCTCGGGCGAGCAGTACTTC. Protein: CASSYTGLPSGEQYF.

The CDR3 DNA is TGTGCCTGGAGCGAGGGGGCAGGTGGCTACACCTTC. Its translation: CAWSEGAGGYTF. The rearrangement joins TRBV30 to TRBJ1-2, with 7 bases that match TRBD1. Trimming took 3 bases from V and 7 from J; bases not matched to a gene: 5. The germline V gene encodes CDR1 GTSNPN and CDR2 SVGIG (reference sequence). The CDR3 is 12 amino acids.

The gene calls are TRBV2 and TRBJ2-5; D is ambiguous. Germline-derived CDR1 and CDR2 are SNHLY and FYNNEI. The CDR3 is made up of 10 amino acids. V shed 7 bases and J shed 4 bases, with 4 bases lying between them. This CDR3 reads CASMRETQYF. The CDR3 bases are TGTGCCAGCATGCGAGAGACCCAGTACTTC.

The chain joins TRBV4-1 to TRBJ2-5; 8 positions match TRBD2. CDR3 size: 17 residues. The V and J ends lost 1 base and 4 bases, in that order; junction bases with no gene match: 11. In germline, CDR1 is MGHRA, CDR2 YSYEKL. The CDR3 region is CASSQGETSVHGETQYF. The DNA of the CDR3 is TGCGCCAGCAGCCAAGGGGAGACTAGCGTGCATGGAGAGACCCAGTACTTC.

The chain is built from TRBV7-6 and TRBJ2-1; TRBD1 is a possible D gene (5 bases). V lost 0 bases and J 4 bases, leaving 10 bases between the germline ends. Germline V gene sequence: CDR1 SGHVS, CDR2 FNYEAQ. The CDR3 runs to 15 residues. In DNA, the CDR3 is TGTGCCAGCAGCTTAGCTGGGGCCGGGTACAATGAGCAGTTCTTC. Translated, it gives CASSLAGAGYNEQFF.